This T cell receptor (beta chain) was documented in a study of T cell responses to AZD1222 COVID-19 vaccine. Turning to the study itself: Pooled samples include second doses given at about 4 or 12 weeks.

Only in-frame clones appear in the TCRdb table, and some are missing; sequencing was by immunoSEQ multiplex PCR. The data contain 150,000 to 200,000 clones, less than 90% of them singletons. This CDR3 region has 13 residues. Per the germline V gene, CDR1 is MNHNY and CDR2 is SVGAGI (reference sequence). Comments on this clone: What it recognizes is unknown.

Study outcomes and limitations: Repertoires were collected only later (after the peak T cell response had occurred). The span of vaccine-associated CD4 TCRs extended across spike, with dominance at 160-218 and 743-854.

The genes are TRBV6-6 and TRBJ1-1; no firm D call. Source: peripheral blood, taken on day 0 of AZD1222 vaccination. The receptor's source is an adult in good health. The CDR3 region is CVTRRTVNTEAFF. The CDR3 nucleotides read TGTGTCACCAGGAGGACGGTGAACACTGAAGCTTTCTTT.